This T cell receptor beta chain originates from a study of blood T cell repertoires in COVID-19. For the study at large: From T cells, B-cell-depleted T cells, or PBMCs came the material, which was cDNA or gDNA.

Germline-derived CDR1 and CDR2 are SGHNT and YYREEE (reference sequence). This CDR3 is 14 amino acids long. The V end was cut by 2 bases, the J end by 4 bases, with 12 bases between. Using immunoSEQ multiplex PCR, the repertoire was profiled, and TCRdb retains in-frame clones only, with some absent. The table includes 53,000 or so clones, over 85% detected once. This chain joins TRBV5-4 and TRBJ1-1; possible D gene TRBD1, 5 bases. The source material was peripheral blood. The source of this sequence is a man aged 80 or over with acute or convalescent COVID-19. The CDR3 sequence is CASSLMGGGTEAFF. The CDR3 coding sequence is TGTGCCAGCAGCTTAATGGGCGGGGGCACTGAAGCTTTCTTT.